The clone carrying this T cell receptor (beta chain) was found a few times. The sample originates from a study of blood T cells in healthy people across ages. Sample-barcoded 5' priming and a J-beta primer mix drove a second PCR of roughly 7 to 11 cycles. TCRdb called the 5' RACE reads again in MiXCR, with one record for every CDR3 protein. There are about 1.4 million distinct CDR3 sequences in the sample; 55% to 75% occur only once, and about 6.7% lies in the top ten. V lost 6 bases and J 0 bases, leaving 11 bases between the germline ends. There are 14 residues in the CDR3. Germline CDR1 is MNHNY and CDR2 is SVGAGI (reference sequence).

V gene TRBV6-6 combines with J gene TRBJ1-2; weak D call: TRBD1 (6 bases). The sequence was obtained from a man younger than 35 in good health. The sequenced material came from blood. This chain's CDR3 is CASRQGPTNYGYTF. The CDR3 bases are TGTGCCAGCAGGCAGGGGCCGACTAACTATGGCTACACCTTC.